Listed below are T cell receptor beta chains from one sample, sequenced in a study of technical replicates of blood from a handful of donors. Data came from immunoSEQ multiplex PCR; TCRdb stores just in-frame clones and leaves some out. Of about 85,000 clones listed, roughly 94% were seen once; the top ten hold less than 0.25%. Sequenced sample: T cells isolated from PBMCs. The receptors stem from a human donor in good health. Each CDR3 is given without its conserved first and last residue. The D gene is left open where the match is weak.

V: TRBV6-5; D: -; J: TRBJ1-1; length: 13; CDR3: ASSYTGLRNTEAF
V: TRBV19; D: TRBD2; J: TRBJ2-3; length: 14; CDR3: ASSKILAGGSDTQY
V: TRBV27; D: TRBD2; J: TRBJ2-7; length: 13; CDR3: ASSPELAGGSEQY
V: TRBV15; D: -; J: TRBJ2-5; length: 14; CDR3: ATSRSPQGLQETQY
V: TRBV4-1; D: -; J: TRBJ2-1; length: 13; CDR3: ASTPPGDGYNEQF
V: TRBV9; D: -; J: TRBJ1-1; length: 11; CDR3: ASSPRVGTEAF
V: TRBV27; D: -; J: TRBJ1-6; length: 11; CDR3: ASSFGGDSPLH
V: TRBV2; D: -; J: TRBJ2-5; length: 12; CDR3: ASIREGPQETQY
V: TRBV6-5; D: -; J: TRBJ1-6; length: 13; CDR3: ASSYKGGRNSPLH
V: TRBV7-8; D: -; J: TRBJ1-1; length: 11; CDR3: ASSFEKNTEAF
V: TRBV20-1; D: TRBD2; J: TRBJ2-7; length: 9; CDR3: SAPGGYEQY
V: TRBV5-1; D: -; J: TRBJ1-6; length: 12; CDR3: ASSLAGGGSPLH
V: TRBV28; D: TRBD1; J: TRBJ1-2; length: 13; CDR3: ASSPVDRVYYGYT
V: TRBV29-1; D: TRBD1; J: TRBJ1-3; length: 11; CDR3: SARTGSGNTIY
V: TRBV25-1; D: -; J: TRBJ1-1; length: 10; CDR3: ASSDRGTEAF
V: TRBV7-6; D: -; J: TRBJ2-5; length: 10; CDR3: ASSLILETQY